This T cell receptor beta chain derives from a study of cytomegalovirus exposure and HLA in healthy donors. Study-level findings and limits: Available immune exposure information was restricted to CMV serostatus only. Many donors carried some public TCRs, although rarity characterized most TCR sequences. Researchers reportedly found TCR beta sequences accurately predicted most subjects' HLA-A and HLA-B alleles. Rates of TCR association differed by HLA locus in a later analysis, with DRB1 highest and HLA-C lowest.

The PCR made use of 60 Vbeta and 13 Jbeta primers. The assay was immunoSEQ multiplex PCR, and TCRdb's table has in-frame clones only and misses some. The sample comprises roughly 290,000 clones, 70% to 90% of which are singletons, and about 2.5% rests with the top ten. The CDR3 contains 16 residues. Germline V lookup: CDR1 SGHNT, CDR2 YYREEE (reference sequence). V was pared by 1 base and J by 6 bases, with 18 bases between. On this clone itself: What it binds is not known.

Sequenced sample: PBMCs. The V and J genes are TRBV5-4 and TRBJ2-3; TRBD2 might be the D (7 bases). The receptor was isolated from a woman younger than 35 in good health and CMV-seronegative. CDR3 residues: CASSLRVGGLGDTQYF. In DNA form, the CDR3 reads TGTGCCAGCAGCTTGAGAGTGGGGGGGCTTGGGGATACGCAGTATTTT. The full variable domain, with the rest looked up from reference TRBV5-4 and TRBJ2-3, is ETGVTQSPTHLIKTRGQQVTLRCSSQSGHNTVSWYQQALGQGPQFIFQYYREEENGRGNFPPRFSGLQFPNYSSELNVNALELDDSALYLCASSLRVGGLGDTQYFGPGTRLTVL.